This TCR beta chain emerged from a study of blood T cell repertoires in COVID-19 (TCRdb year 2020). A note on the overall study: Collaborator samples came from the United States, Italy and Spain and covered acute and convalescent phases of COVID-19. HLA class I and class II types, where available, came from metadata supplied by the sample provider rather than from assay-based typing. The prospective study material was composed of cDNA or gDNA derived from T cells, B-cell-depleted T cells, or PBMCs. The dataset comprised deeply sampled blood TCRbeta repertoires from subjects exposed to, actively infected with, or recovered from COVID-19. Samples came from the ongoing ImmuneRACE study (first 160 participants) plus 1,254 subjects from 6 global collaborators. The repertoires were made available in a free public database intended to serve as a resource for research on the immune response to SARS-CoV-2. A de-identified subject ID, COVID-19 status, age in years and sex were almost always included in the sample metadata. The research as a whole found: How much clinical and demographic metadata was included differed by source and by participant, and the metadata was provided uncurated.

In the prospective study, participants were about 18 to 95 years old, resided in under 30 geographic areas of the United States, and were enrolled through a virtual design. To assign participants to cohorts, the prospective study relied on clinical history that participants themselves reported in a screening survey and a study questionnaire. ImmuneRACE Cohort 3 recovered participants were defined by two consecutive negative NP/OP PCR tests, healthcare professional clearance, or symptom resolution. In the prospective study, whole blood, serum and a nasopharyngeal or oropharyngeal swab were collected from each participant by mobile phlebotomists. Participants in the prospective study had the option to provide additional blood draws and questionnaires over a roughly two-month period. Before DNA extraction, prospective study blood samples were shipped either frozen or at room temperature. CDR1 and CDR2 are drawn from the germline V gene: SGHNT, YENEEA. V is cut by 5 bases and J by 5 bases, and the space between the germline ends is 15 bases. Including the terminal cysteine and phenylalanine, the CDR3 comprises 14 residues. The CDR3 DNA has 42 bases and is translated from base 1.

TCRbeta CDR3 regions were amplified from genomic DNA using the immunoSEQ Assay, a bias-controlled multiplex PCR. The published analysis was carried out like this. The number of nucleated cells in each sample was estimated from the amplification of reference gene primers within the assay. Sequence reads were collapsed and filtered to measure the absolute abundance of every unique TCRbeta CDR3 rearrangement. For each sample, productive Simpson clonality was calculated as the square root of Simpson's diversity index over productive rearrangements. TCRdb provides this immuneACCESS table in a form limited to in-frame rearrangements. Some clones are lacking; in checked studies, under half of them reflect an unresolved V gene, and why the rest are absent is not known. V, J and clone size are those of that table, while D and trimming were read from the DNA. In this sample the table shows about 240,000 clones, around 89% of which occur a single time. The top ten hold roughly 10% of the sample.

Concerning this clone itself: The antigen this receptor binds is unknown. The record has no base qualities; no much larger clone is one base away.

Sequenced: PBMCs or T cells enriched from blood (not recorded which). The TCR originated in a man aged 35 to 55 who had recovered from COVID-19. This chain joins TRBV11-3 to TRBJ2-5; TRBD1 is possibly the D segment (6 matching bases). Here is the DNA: TGTGCCAGCAGCAGCAGGGGTGATTGGGAGACCCAGTACTTC. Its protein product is CASSSRGDWETQYF.